This paragraph reports one TCR beta chain. Authors' processing steps: Estimation of nucleated cell counts relied on the amplification of reference gene primers. The protocol was immunoSEQ multiplex PCR, while the TCRdb copy is restricted to in-frame clones and leaves out a portion. V and J calls and clone size are as listed in that table; D and trimming were resolved from the DNA. The sample lists about 280,000 clones; over 75% were seen once. These data belong to a study of blood T cell repertoires in COVID-19. Overall study context: Samples representing acute and convalescent COVID-19 were sourced from the United States, Italy and Spain.

Germline CDR1 and CDR2: MGHRA and YSYEKL. V was trimmed by 0 bases and J by 13 bases, leaving 10 bases between them. This CDR3 region has 13 residues. Material: peripheral blood. V usage is TRBV4-1 and J usage is TRBJ1-6; the D is unclear. The sequence was collected from a human donor in a cohort sampled during active COVID-19. CDR3 amino acids: CASSQDPGWPLHF. The DNA for the CDR3 is TGCGCCAGCAGCCAAGACCCAGGCTGGCCCCTCCACTTT.